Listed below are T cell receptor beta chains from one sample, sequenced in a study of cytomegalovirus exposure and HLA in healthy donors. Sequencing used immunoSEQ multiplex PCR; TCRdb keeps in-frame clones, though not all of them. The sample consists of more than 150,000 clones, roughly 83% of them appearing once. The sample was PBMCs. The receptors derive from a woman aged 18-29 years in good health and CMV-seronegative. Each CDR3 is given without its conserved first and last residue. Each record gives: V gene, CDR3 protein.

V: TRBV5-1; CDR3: ASSRQGATDTQY
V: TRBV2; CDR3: ASSEWGQGSQPQH
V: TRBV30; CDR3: AWSVRNRAPYGYT
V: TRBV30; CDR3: AWKLENRNTEAF
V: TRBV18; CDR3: ASSGQMNTEAF
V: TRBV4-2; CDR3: ASSQAGTENEKLF
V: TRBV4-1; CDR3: ASSHTGGPNEKLF
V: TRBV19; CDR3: ASSIDRLGATIEAF
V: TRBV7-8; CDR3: ASSSRGGMNTEAF
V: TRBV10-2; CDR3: ASSGTGTLNQPQH
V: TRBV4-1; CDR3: ASSQVGTGNYEQY
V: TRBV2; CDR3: ASSEFWSGVGETQY
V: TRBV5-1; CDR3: ASSVDSAAVYGYT
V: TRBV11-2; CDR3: ASSRVRGGGTDTQY
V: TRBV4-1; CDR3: ASSRRQGENSPLH
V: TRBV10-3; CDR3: AMSGVGRGDTQY
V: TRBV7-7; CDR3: ASSTGQGSEQY
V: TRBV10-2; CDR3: ASSEGGNTQY
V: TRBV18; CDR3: ASSPLDGGEGYT
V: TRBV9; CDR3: ASSPMTIAGGQVGELF
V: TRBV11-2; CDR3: ASSLVQGHYGYT
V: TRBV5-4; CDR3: ASSLAPQNYGYT
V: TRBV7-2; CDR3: ASSPRQGSGEKLF
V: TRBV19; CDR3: ATGRTDYGYT
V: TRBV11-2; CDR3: ASSLEPGGGKANIQY
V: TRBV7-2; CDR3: ASSLGPGYANYGYT
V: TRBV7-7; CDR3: ASSLWTSDTQY
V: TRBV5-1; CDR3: ASSLAGQNNEQF
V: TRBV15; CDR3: ATSRTPISYNEQF
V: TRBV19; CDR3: ASTIAGLAGNNEQF
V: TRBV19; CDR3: ASSTGQGLSNQPQH
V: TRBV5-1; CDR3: ASSFRTSGIRNNEQF
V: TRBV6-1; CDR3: ASSATGTTYEQY
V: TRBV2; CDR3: ASSKEWRFEQY
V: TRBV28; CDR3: ASSTSGTGAHEQY
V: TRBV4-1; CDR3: ASSRGDRYQETQY
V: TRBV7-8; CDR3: ASSLAESNSPLH
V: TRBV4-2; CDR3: ASSQVQGQDYSSEQY
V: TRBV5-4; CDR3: ASSLQTSGAGAGELF